Listed below are T cell receptor beta chains from one sample, sequenced in a study of a mutant IDH1 vaccine in newly diagnosed glioma. The antigens these receptors bind are not known. Libraries were prepared by immunoSEQ multiplex PCR; TCRdb keeps only in-frame clonotypes and omits some of them. The data show approximately 50,000 clones, around 80% seen once. Source: PBMCs, taken from a glioma patient whose treatment included an IDH1 peptide vaccine. All receptors derive from a man aged 45-65 years with glioma. Both conserved end residues are trimmed from each CDR3. Part of the rows lack a size; the others show once, few, many or a class for expanded clones.

TRBJ1-1	NA	TRBV9	ASSETGTGNTEAF
TRBJ2-7	NA	TRBV5-1	ASSWGFVGGQKAYEQY
TRBJ2-3	NA	TRBV15	ATSRDVALLSGGKADTQY
TRBJ2-7	few	TRBV7-9	ASSLSGYEQY
TRBJ2-3	NA	TRBV4-2	ASSQDIAADTQY
TRBJ2-1	NA	TRBV9	ASSKQVSYNEQF
TRBJ2-7	NA	TRBV18	ASSSPGIPYEQY
TRBJ1-5	NA	TRBV30	AWSVGGGTNQPQH
TRBJ2-6	NA	TRBV19	ASQRGGAGANVLT
TRBJ1-1	NA	TRBV19	ASSIGQMNTEAF
TRBJ1-1	NA	TRBV5-5	ASSYSRDTEAF
TRBJ2-2	NA	TRBV5-1	ASRGLQTTGELF
TRBJ2-5	NA	TRBV7-9	ASTPYRGMGSETQY
TRBJ2-3	NA	TRBV6-5	ASSSRQGELADTQY
TRBJ2-6	NA	TRBV27	ASSIDSDGANVLT
TRBJ1-2	NA	TRBV30	AWSPHRDIVRST
TRBJ2-2	NA	TRBV4-3	ASSRERNTGELF
TRBJ2-7	few	TRBV6-1	ASSELTPY
TRBJ1-2	NA	TRBV5-8	ASSFPTGSYGYT
TRBJ1-1	few	TRBV5-6	ASSLGSEAF
TRBJ2-5	NA	TRBV25-1	ASSESRFQETQY
TRBJ2-7	NA	TRBV4-3	ASSQDNEQTYEQY
TRBJ1-1	NA	TRBV2	ASNRPGLMNTEAF
TRBJ2-2	NA	TRBV7-2	ASSLVGDYTGELF
TRBJ2-1	NA	TRBV14	ASSQHRGSGVITYNEQF
TRBJ2-7	NA	TRBV5-4	ASSTPTELTYEQY
TRBJ1-6	NA	TRBV5-6	ASSWTSNSPLH
TRBJ2-4	NA	TRBV25-1	ARGDPSIQY
TRBJ1-5	few	TRBV19	ASSTPWGQEANQPQH
TRBJ1-2	NA	TRBV5-5	ASSFGQNYGYT
TRBJ1-6	NA	TRBV6-6	ASSSSRRGSPLH
TRBJ1-4	NA	TRBV4-2	ASSSTGGEEKLF
TRBJ2-1	NA	TRBV19	ASSNRGHGGEQF
TRBJ2-5	NA	TRBV6-1	ASITGKETQY
TRBJ1-1	NA	TRBV4-3	ASSHDLLGNTEAF
TRBJ2-7	NA	TRBV5-4	ASSQTGDYEQY
TRBJ1-4	NA	TRBV5-1	ASSSPTSEKLF
TRBJ1-2	once	TRBV13	ASSQDRGRDNYGYT
TRBJ2-5	NA	TRBV28	ASSLEGFRETQY
TRBJ2-5	NA	TRBV29-1	SVERETQY
TRBJ2-7	many	TRBV28	ASSISHQGTDEQY
TRBJ2-7	NA	TRBV29-1	SVAVEHTFSYEQY
TRBJ1-1	few	TRBV5-6	ASSLTAATEAF
TRBJ2-5	NA	TRBV7-2	ASSLWVTGSQETQY
TRBJ2-1	NA	TRBV7-6	ASSPRAGINEQF
TRBJ2-7	NA	TRBV27	ASSLRFTDLPPYEQY
TRBJ1-5	NA	TRBV12-5	ASGFGLGNQPQH
TRBJ1-5	NA	TRBV7-9	ASSPGQGRQPQH
TRBJ1-2	NA	TRBV7-8	ASSPQGGSPNYGYT
TRBJ1-4	few	TRBV5-1	ASSFTGANEKLF
TRBJ2-2	NA	TRBV2	AKQKGQLFGELF
TRBJ1-5	few	TRBV9	ASSATGTGFQPQH
TRBJ1-3	NA	TRBV20-1	SVLVNTIY
TRBJ2-7	NA	TRBV7-2	ASSLARKYEQY